The T cell receptor beta chain described here comes from a study of blood T cell repertoires in COVID-19. Study-wide background: Whether acute or convalescent, the COVID-19 samples came from the United States, Italy and Spain. PBMCs, B-cell-depleted T cells, or T cells provided the cDNA or gDNA that made up the material.

Only in-frame clones appear in the TCRdb table, and some are missing; sequencing was by immunoSEQ multiplex PCR. The sample includes approximately 46,000 clones, around nine tenths of them seen just once. The germline V and J ends were trimmed by 6 bases and 9 bases, with 12 bases remaining between them. CDR1 and CDR2 from the germline V gene are MNHNY and SVGAGI (reference sequence). This CDR3 spans 13 amino acids. The sample taken for sequencing was peripheral blood. The TCR comes from a man aged 60 to 69 with active or convalescent COVID-19. J is TRBJ1-6 and V is TRBV6-6; D is unclear. CDR3 protein: CASSRNVGSPLHF. In DNA, the CDR3 is TGTGCCAGCAGCCGTAACGTCGGTTCACCCCTCCACTTT.